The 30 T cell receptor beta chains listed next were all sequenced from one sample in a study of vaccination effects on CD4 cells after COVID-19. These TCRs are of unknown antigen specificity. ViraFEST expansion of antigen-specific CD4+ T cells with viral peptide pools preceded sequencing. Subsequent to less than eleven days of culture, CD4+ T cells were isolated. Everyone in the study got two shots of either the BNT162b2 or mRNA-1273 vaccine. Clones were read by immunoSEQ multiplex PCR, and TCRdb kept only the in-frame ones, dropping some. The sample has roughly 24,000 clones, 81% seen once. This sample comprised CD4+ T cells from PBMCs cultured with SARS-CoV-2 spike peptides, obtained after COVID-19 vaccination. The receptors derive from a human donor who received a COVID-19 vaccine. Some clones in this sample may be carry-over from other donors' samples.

The CDR3 here is CASSQAAGTGRYNEQFF. The CDR3 DNA reads as TGTGCCAGCAGCCAAGCGGCCGGGACAGGGAGGTACAATGAGCAGTTCTTC. The J gene is TRBJ2-1, the V gene TRBV3-1 (or the pseudogene TRBV3-2); the match to TRBD1 covers 9 bases. The germline V gene has CDR1 LGHDT and CDR2 YNNKEL (reference sequence). Germline trimming cut 1 base from V and 4 bases from J; bases unmatched to any gene: 8. The CDR3 covers 17 residues.

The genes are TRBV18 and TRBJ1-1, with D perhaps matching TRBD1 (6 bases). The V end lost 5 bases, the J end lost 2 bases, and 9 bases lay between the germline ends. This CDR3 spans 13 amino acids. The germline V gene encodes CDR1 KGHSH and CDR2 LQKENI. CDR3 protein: CASSGGLNTEAFF. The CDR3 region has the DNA TGTGCCAGCTCAGGGGGCCTCAACACTGAAGCTTTCTTT.

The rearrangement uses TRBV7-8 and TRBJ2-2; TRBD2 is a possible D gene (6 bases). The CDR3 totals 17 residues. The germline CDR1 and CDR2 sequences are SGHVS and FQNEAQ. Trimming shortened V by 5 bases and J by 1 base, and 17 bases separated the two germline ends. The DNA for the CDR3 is TGTGCCAGCAGCCCGATTGGAGGAGCGGGGAACACCGGGGAGCTGTTTTTT. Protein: CASSPIGGAGNTGELFF.

The CDR3 nucleotides are TGCGCCAGCAGCCGGGACGGCCAACCTAACTATGGCTACACCTTC. This sequence encodes CASSRDGQPNYGYTF. The chain uses TRBV5-1 and TRBJ1-2; a weak D match, TRBD1 (5 bases). V lost 4 bases and J lost 0, with 13 bases in between. The CDR3 is made up of 15 amino acids. Germline V CDR1 and CDR2: SGHRS, YFSETQ.

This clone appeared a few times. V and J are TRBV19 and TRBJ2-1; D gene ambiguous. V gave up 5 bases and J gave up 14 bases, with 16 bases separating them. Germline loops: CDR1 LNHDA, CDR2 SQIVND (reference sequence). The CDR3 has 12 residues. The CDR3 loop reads CASSSTATVEFF. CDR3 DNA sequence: TGTGCCAGTAGTTCCACCGCGACGGTGGAGTTCTTC. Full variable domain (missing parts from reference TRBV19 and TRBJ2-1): DGGITQSPKYLFRKEGQNVTLSCEQNLNHDAMYWYRQDPGQGLRLIYYSQIVNDFQKGDIAEGYSVSREKKESFPLTVTSAQKNPTAFYLCASSSTATVEFFGPGTRLTVL.

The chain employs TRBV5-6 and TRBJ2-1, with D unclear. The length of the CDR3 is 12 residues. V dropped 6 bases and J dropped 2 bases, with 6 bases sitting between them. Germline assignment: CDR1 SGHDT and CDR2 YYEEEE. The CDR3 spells CASMGTYNEQFF. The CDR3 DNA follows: TGTGCCAGCATGGGGACCTACAATGAGCAGTTCTTC.

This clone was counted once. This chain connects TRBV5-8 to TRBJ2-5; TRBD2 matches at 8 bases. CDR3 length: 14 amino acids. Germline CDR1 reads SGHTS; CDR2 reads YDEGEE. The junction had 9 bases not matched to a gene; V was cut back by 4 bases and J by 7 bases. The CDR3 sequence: CASSSGLATGTQYF. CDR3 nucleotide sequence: TGTGCCAGCAGCAGTGGACTAGCTACAGGGACCCAGTACTTC.

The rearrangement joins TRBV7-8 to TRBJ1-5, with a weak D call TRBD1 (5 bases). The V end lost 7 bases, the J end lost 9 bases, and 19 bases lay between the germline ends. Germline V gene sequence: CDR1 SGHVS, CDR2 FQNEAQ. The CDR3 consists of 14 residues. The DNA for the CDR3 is TGTGCCAGCAAGCGGGGACGGGAAAATTCGCCCCAGCATTTT. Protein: CASKRGRENSPQHF.

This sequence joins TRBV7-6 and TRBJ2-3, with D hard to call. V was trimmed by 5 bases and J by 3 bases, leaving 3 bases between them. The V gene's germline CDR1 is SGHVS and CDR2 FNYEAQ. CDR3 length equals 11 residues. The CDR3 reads CASSQTDTQYF. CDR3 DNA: TGTGCCAGCAGCCAAACAGATACGCAGTATTTT.

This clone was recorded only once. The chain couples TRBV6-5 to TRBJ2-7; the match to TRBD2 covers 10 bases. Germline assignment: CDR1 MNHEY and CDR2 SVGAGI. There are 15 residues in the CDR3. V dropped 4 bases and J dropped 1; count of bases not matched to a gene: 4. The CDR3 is CASSSASGGSYEQYV. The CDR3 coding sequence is TGTGCCAGCAGTTCCGCTAGCGGGGGATCCTACGAGCAGTACGTC.

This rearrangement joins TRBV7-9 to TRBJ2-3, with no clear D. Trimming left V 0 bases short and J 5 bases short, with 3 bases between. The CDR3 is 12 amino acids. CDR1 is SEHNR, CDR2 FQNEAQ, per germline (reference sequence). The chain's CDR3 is CASSLAIDTQYF. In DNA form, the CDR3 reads TGTGCCAGCAGCTTAGCTATAGATACGCAGTATTTT.

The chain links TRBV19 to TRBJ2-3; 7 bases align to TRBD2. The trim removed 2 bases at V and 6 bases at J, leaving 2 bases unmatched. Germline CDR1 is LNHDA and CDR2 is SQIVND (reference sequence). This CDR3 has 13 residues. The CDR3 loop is CASSIFGGDTQYF. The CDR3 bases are TGTGCCAGTAGTATATTCGGGGGGGATACGCAGTATTTT.

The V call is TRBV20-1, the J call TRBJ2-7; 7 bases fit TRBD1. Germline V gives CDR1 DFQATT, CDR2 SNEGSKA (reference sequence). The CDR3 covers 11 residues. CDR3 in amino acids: CSIQGTYEQYV. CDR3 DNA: TGCAGCATACAGGGGACCTACGAGCAGTACGTC.

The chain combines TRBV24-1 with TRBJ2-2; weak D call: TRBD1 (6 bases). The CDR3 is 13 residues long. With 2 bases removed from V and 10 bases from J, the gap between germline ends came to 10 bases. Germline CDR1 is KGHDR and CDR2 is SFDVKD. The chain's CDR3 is CATSDYRGKELFF. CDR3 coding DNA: TGTGCCACCAGTGATTATAGGGGGAAGGAGCTGTTTTTT.

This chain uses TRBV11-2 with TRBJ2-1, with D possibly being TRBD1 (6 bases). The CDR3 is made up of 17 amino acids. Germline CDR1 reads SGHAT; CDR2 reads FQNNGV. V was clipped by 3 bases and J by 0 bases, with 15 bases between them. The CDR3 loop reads CASSFQGYGNSYNEQFF. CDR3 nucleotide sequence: TGTGCCAGCAGCTTTCAGGGGTACGGGAACTCCTACAATGAGCAGTTCTTC.

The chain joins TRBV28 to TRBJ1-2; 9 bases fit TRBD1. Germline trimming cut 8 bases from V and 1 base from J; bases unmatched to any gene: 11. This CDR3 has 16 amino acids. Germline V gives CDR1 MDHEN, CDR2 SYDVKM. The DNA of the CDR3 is TGTGCCAGCCTTAACAGGGGGCCACACTTTAACTATGGCTACACCTTC. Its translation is CASLNRGPHFNYGYTF.

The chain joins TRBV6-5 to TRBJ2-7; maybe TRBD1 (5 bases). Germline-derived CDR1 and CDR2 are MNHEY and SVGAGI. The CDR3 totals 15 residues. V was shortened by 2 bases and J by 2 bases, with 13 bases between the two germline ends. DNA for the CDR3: TGTGCCAGCAGTTACGGTTTGGACACAACCTACGAGCAGTACGTC. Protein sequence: CASSYGLDTTYEQYV.

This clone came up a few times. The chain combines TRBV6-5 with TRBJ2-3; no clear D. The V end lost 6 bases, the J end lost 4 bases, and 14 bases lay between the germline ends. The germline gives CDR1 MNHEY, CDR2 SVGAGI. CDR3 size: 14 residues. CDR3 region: CASRLSTVADTQYF. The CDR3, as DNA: TGTGCCAGCAGACTCTCGACCGTAGCAGATACGCAGTATTTT.

In nucleotides, the CDR3 is TGCGCCAGCAGCCAAGGGAGGGGCATGGTCACCGGGGAGCTGTTTTTT. Translated: CASSQGRGMVTGELFF. V gene TRBV4-1 combines with J gene TRBJ2-2; D is perhaps TRBD2 (6 bases). The CDR3 covers 16 residues. The ends were cut back, 1 base at V and 4 bases at J, with 13 bases in the middle. CDR1 is MGHRA, CDR2 YSYEKL, per germline.

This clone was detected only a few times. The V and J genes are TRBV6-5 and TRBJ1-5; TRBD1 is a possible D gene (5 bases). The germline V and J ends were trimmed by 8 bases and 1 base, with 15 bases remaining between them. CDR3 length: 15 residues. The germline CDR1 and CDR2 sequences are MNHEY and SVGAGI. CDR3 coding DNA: TGTGCCAGCGGGGGGATCGGAGGAAGCAATCAGCCCCAGCATTTT. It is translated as CASGGIGGSNQPQHF.

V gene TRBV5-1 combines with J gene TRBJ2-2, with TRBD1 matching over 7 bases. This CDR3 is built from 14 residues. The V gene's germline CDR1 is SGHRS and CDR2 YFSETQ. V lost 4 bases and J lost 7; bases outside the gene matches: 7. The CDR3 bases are TGCGCCAGCAGCGCCCAGGGGGATCACGGGGAGCTGTTTTTT. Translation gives CASSAQGDHGELFF.

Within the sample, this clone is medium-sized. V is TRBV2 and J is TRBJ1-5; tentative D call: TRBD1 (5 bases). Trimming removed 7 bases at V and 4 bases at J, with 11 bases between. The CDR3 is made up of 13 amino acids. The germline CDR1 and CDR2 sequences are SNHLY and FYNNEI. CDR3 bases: TGTGCCAGCAAACGACAGCTTAATCAGCCCCAGCATTTT. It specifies CASKRQLNQPQHF.

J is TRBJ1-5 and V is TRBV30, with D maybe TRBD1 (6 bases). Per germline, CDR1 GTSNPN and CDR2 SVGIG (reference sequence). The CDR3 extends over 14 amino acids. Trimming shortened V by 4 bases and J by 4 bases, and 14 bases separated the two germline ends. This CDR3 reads CAWTQGSTNQPQHF. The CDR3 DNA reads TGTGCCTGGACACAGGGCTCCACAAATCAGCCCCAGCATTTT.

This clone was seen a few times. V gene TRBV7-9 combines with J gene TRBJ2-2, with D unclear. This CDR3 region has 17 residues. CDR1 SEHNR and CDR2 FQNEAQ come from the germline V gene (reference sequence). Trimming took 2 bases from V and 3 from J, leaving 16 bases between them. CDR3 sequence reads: CASSLNPGVMDTGELFF. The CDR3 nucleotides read TGTGCCAGCAGCTTAAATCCAGGCGTGATGGACACCGGGGAGCTGTTTTTT.

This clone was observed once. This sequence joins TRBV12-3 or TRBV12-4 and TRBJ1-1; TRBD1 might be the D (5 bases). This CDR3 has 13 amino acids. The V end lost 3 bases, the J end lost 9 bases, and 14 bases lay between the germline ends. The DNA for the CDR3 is TGTGCCAGCAGTTTTTTTCAGGGAATCCAAGCTTTCTTT. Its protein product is CASSFFQGIQAFF.

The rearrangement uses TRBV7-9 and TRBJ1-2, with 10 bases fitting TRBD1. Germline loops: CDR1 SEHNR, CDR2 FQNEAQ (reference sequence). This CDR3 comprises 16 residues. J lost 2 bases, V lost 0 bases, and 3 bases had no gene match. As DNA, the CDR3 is TGTGCCAGCAGCTTAGCCGGGACAGGGGAGAACTATGGCTACACCTTC. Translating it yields CASSLAGTGENYGYTF.

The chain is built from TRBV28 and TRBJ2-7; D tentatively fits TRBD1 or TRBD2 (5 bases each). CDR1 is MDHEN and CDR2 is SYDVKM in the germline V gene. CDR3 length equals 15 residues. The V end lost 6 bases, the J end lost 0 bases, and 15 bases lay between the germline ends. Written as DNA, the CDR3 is TGTGCCAGCAGGTATACAGGTGGGAGCTCCTACGAGCAGTACGTC. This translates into CASRYTGGSSYEQYV.

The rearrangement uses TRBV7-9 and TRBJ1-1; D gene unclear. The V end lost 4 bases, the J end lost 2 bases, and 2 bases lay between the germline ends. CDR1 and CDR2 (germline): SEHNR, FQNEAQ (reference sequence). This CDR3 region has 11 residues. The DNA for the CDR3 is TGTGCCAGCAGCTCTAACACTGAAGCTTTCTTT. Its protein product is CASSSNTEAFF. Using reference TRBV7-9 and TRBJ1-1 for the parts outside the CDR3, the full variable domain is DTGVSQNPRHKITKRGQNVTFRCDPISEHNRLYWYRQTLGQGPEFLTYFQNEAQLEKSRLLSDRFSAERPKGSFSTLEIQRTEQGDSAMYLCASSSNTEAFFGQGTRLTVV.

This chain's CDR3 is CATSSSAGSTDTQYF. The CDR3 region has the DNA TGTGCCACCAGTAGTTCCGCGGGAAGCACAGATACGCAGTATTTT. The chain uses TRBV24-1 and TRBJ2-3; TRBD2 is a possible D gene (6 bases). V lost 6 bases and J 0 bases, leaving 12 bases between the germline ends. Germline V gives CDR1 KGHDR, CDR2 SFDVKD. The CDR3 loop spans 15 amino acids.

In DNA form, the CDR3 reads TGTGCCAGCTCACCTGGACAGTCCTACGAGCAGTACGTC. Translated, it gives CASSPGQSYEQYV. V usage is TRBV18 and J usage is TRBJ2-7; weak D call: TRBD1 (6 bases). The CDR3 is 13 residues long. CDR1 and CDR2 (germline): KGHSH, LQKENI. V lost 3 bases and J lost 1, with 7 bases in between.